This T cell receptor (beta chain) derives from a study of immune cell composition in non-small cell lung cancer (dated by TCRdb to 2017 to 2019). With respect to the entire study: Histologic subtype, mainly lung adenocarcinoma or squamous cell carcinoma, was assigned on the basis of H&E together with p63, CK5, Napsin A and TTF-1 immunohistochemistry. TCR-beta sequencing from Adaptive Biotechnologies was done on a few dozen paired sets of NSCLC tumour and non-adjacent lung specimens and on approximately 28 tumour-only specimens. For supplementary cohort #1, made up of around ten lung adenocarcinoma cases, paired tumour/lung TCR-beta sequencing was done and TIL populations were generated so that tumour reactivity could be assessed. Several tumour specimens with TCR-beta data were rare histological subtypes and were excluded from the subtype comparisons. General conclusions and limits of the study: Smoking pack-years did not significantly correlate with tumour TCR-beta clonality. Lung squamous cell carcinoma tumours had significantly higher Top 10 clone scores and productive clonality than lung adenocarcinoma tumours. Nearly half of NSCLC cases had tumour-associated clones >0.5%, found in 33% of adenocarcinomas compared with approximately 77% of squamous carcinomas. Across around eleven adenocarcinoma cases, the maximal tumour-associated clone frequency showed a strong correlation with TIL tumour reactivity, but overall clonality showed no such correlation. Only 9 to 10 cases were included in the reactivity cohort, and sequence sharing between tumour-reactive clones and the dominant in vivo tumour-associated clones was not shown.

Worth noting for this clone: The clone's antigen remains unknown. One base away there is no much larger clone; base qualities are not given.

Genomic DNA was extracted with the QIAamp DNA kit from frozen aliquots of unsorted single-cell suspensions. The tumour samples consisted of surgically resected non-small cell lung cancer tissue. Tissues arrived within 2 hours of resection and were immediately processed into single-cell suspensions. Tissue was mechanically dissociated and enzymatically digested with DNase I, collagenase I and hyaluronidase for about 30 minutes at 37 °C, then filtered and RBC-lysed. Trimming accounts for 0 bases at V and 2 bases at J, while the number of junction bases matched to no gene is 4. There are 15 amino acids in the CDR3, from cysteine to phenylalanine inclusive. Kept here is only the CDR3 DNA, which spans 45 bases and is read in frame from base 1. According to the germline V gene, CDR1 reads SGHRS and CDR2 reads YFSETQ. A two-step multiplex PCR amplified TCR-beta CDR3 regions from genomic DNA, and the second step of the PCR added Illumina-compatible adaptors. As a commercial immunoSEQ service, TCR-beta immunosequencing was carried out on an Illumina platform. Regarding the original processing steps: Repertoires were summarised as Top 10 Clones, the percentage of T-cell templates from the ten most frequent sequences, and productive clonality. Values for productive clonality spanned 0 to 1, where a value of 1 indicated a monoclonal population. Using log10 scatter plots, tumour-associated clones were identified as sequences that made up at least 0.1% of tumour T-cell templates yet were absent from the matched non-adjacent lung. Student's t-tests were used for two-group comparisons, ANOVA was used for stages, and linear regression was used for relationships, with analyses conducted in GraphPad Prism7 and R. This is the immuneACCESS table as TCRdb keeps it, with only in-frame sequences that have V and J called. A part of the clones is gone; compared with another copy, unresolved V genes explain less than half, and the rest is unexplained. V and J calls and clone size come straight from that table; D and trimming were deduced from the DNA. The sample table holds approximately 14,000 clones, of which roughly 73% were seen once. The ten largest clones capture 13% to 15% of the sample.

Sequencing was done on a sample of lung tumor tissue. The rearrangement joined TRBV5-1 to TRBJ2-7; the junction holds 8 bases that match TRBD2. The TCR sequence derives from a human donor with non-small cell lung cancer. The sequence in DNA is TGCGCCAGCAGCTTGGAAGCGGGAGTACCCTACGAGCAGTACTTC. Its translation is CASSLEAGVPYEQYF.